A selection of T cell receptor beta chains follows, all from one sample in a study of blood T cell repertoires in COVID-19. Generated by immunoSEQ multiplex PCR, the TCRdb table keeps only in-frame clones and is missing some. The repertoire holds under 250,000 clones, with around 80% as singletons. The sequenced material came from peripheral blood. Receptors were obtained from a woman in her seventies with acute or convalescent COVID-19. Both conserved end residues are part of each CDR3. D genes are given only for firm matches. For some rows the clone size is stated as once, few or many, or as a class when expanded; others skip it.

J	size	V	D	DNA	CDR3
TRBJ2-7	NA	TRBV7-8	TRBD1	TGTGCCAGCACCTCCGGGACAGGGCCCTACGAGCAGTACTTC	CASTSGTGPYEQYF
TRBJ1-3	NA	TRBV7-2	TRBD1	TGTGCCAGCAGCCCGACAGGGGTTGGAAACACCATATATTTT	CASSPTGVGNTIYF
TRBJ2-3	NA	TRBV10-1	TRBD2	TGCGCCAGCAGTGAACGACTAGCGGGGGGCACAGATACGCAGTATTTT	CASSERLAGGTDTQYF
TRBJ2-1	once	TRBV6-5	TRBD2	TGTGCCAGCACCCTAACCGGGGGGGGCGTCCAGTTCTTC	CASTLTGGGVQFF
TRBJ2-2	NA	TRBV7-5	NA	TGTGCCAGAAGCAGACTAGCGGGAACCGGGGAGCTGTTTTTT	CARSRLAGTGELFF
TRBJ2-2	NA	TRBV10-2	NA	TGCGCCAGCAGTGTTAGTCTAAATAGCGGGGAGCTGTTTTTT	CASSVSLNSGELFF
TRBJ2-2	NA	TRBV7-9	NA	TGTGCCAGCAGCTTATTTACCGGGGGCACCGGGGAGCTGTTTTTT	CASSLFTGGTGELFF
TRBJ2-3	NA	TRBV6-5	TRBD1	TGTGCCAGCAGAACAGGGGGCACAGATACGCAGTATTTT	CASRTGGTDTQYF
TRBJ2-2	NA	TRBV19	NA	TGTGCCAGTTGCTTCTATAGTAACACCGGGGAGCTGTTTTTT	CASCFYSNTGELFF
TRBJ1-2	NA	TRBV24-1	TRBD1	TGTGCCACCGAAGCCTCCTCCGGGACAGGGGGCCCGAATGGCTACACCTTC	CATEASSGTGGPNGYTF
TRBJ2-2	NA	TRBV7-6	TRBD1	TGTGCCAGCAGCTCAAGGGGGCGGGACACCGGGGAGCTGTTTTTT	CASSSRGRDTGELFF
TRBJ2-5	few	TRBV15	TRBD1	TGTGCCACCAGCAGAGGTGGACAGGGGGCCGTAGAGTTCTCGGAGACCCAGTACTTC	CATSRGGQGAVEFSETQYF
TRBJ2-7	NA	TRBV7-9	TRBD2	TGTGCCAGCAGCGGGCGACTAGCGGGGGACAACTACGAGCAGTACTTC	CASSGRLAGDNYEQYF
TRBJ2-6	NA	TRBV24-1	TRBD1	TGTGCCACCAGCAAGACAGGGGCTGGGGCCAACGTCCTGACTTTC	CATSKTGAGANVLTF
TRBJ1-1	NA	TRBV3-1/TRBV3-2	TRBD1	TGTGCCAGCAGCCGTGGGACAGGGAGAACTGAAGCTTTCTTT	CASSRGTGRTEAFF
TRBJ2-7	NA	TRBV27	TRBD1	TGTGCCAGCAGTGAGGACAGGCGGGCCTACGAGCAGTACTTC	CASSEDRRAYEQYF
TRBJ2-2	NA	TRBV2	TRBD1	TGTGCCAGCGGACAGGGGTTCAGGGCCGGGGAGCTGTTTTTT	CASGQGFRAGELFF
TRBJ2-5	NA	TRBV5-1	NA	TGCGCCAGCAGCTTGGTAGGAGGATGGGAGACCCAGTACTTC	CASSLVGGWETQYF
TRBJ2-5	NA	TRBV7-2	TRBD2	TGTGCCAGCAGCTTAGGCGGGGGGGCCGATATATCCCAAGAGACCCAGTACTTC	CASSLGGGADISQETQYF
TRBJ1-1	NA	TRBV6-5	TRBD1	TGTGCCAGCAGTACGACAGGGGGCGAAGCTTTCTTT	CASSTTGGEAFF
TRBJ2-5	NA	TRBV12-5	TRBD2	TGTGCTAGTGGTTTGTCCCTCGGACTAGCCGAGACCCAGTACTTC	CASGLSLGLAETQYF
TRBJ1-3	NA	TRBV4-1	NA	TGCGCCAGCAGCCAGTCGGGGTACGGAAACACCATATATTTT	CASSQSGYGNTIYF
TRBJ1-2	NA	TRBV2	TRBD1	TGTGCCAGCAGTGAAGCGATACAGGGGGTGGGTGGCTACACCTTC	CASSEAIQGVGGYTF
TRBJ1-1	NA	TRBV6-5	NA	TGTGCCAGCACCGACGGGGGGGCGCCGAACACTGAAGCTTTCTTT	CASTDGGAPNTEAFF
TRBJ1-5	NA	TRBV27	NA	TGTGCCAGCAGTTCTAACAGATTGCAGCCCCAGCATTTT	CASSSNRLQPQHF
TRBJ1-5	NA	TRBV27	NA	TGTGCCAGCAGTTTCCTCAGCAATCAGCCCCAGCATTTT	CASSFLSNQPQHF
TRBJ2-3	NA	TRBV3-1/TRBV3-2	TRBD2	TGTGCCAGCAGCTTCGGGACTAGCGGGGGAAGCACAGATACGCAGTATTTT	CASSFGTSGGSTDTQYF
TRBJ2-7	few	TRBV18	TRBD1	TGTGCCAGCTCAAGGGAACAGGGGGGCGAGCAGTACTTC	CASSREQGGEQYF
TRBJ2-7	NA	TRBV27	NA	TGTGCCAGCAGTCAACTTACACACTCAGGGGAGCAGTACTTC	CASSQLTHSGEQYF
TRBJ1-6	few	TRBV21-1	NA	TGTGCCAGCAGCACTTGGCAGCCTGCTGCTTCGGGGTCACCCCTCCACTTT	CASSTWQPAASGSPLHF
TRBJ1-5	NA	TRBV30	NA	TGTGCCTGGAGTGTAGGGGGGGATGGCAATCAGCCCCAGCATTTT	CAWSVGGDGNQPQHF
TRBJ2-7	NA	TRBV24-1	TRBD2	TGTGCCACCAGCGGAAGTAGCGGGGATACCTACGAGCAGTACTTC	CATSGSSGDTYEQYF
TRBJ2-7	NA	TRBV6-2/TRBV6-3	TRBD2	TGTGCCAGCAGCCCAAATAGCGGGACCGGCTACGAGCAGTACTTC	CASSPNSGTGYEQYF
TRBJ2-7	NA	TRBV6-2/TRBV6-3	NA	TGTGCCAGCAGTTACCCCGGACACACGGCGTCCTACGAGCAGTACTTC	CASSYPGHTASYEQYF
TRBJ2-3	NA	TRBV21-1	NA	TGTGCCAGCAGCAAAGTGGGGGGAATGAATGATACGCAGTATTTT	CASSKVGGMNDTQYF
TRBJ2-2	NA	TRBV30	NA	TGTGCCTGGAGTGTACCCCCGGGGTGGGGTAACGGGGAGCTGTTTTTT	CAWSVPPGWGNGELFF
TRBJ1-2	NA	TRBV5-1	NA	TGCGCCAGCAGTACCCCGGACTCGCGGAGAAATGGCTACACCTTC	CASSTPDSRRNGYTF
TRBJ2-5	NA	TRBV25-1	NA	TGTGCCAGCAGCGAGACAGGCCAAGAGACCCAGTACTTC	CASSETGQETQYF
TRBJ2-3	NA	TRBV5-5	TRBD1	TGTGCCAGCAGCTTGGCCGGGGACAGCACGACTTTT	CASSLAGDSTTF
TRBJ1-2	NA	TRBV14	NA	TGTGCCAGCAGCCGTTTGGACACGACCCACGTCCATGGCTACACCTTC	CASSRLDTTHVHGYTF
TRBJ2-2	NA	TRBV7-3	NA	TGTGCCAGCAGCTTAATGGCAGTTAGGGGCACCGGGGAGCTGTTTTTT	CASSLMAVRGTGELFF